The 27 T cell receptor beta chains in this list originate from one sample, sequenced in a study of blood T cells in healthy people across ages. Next came a second PCR, run for about 6 to 12 cycles, which used a sample-barcoded 5' primer along with a J-beta primer mix. Using its own MiXCR run on the 5' RACE reads, TCRdb lists one record per CDR3 protein. This sample has 700,000 to 950,000 distinct CDR3 sequences, with roughly 44% found just once. The material sequenced was blood. Source of these receptors: an older woman in good health.

This clonotype was counted only a few times. The V and J genes are TRBV4-3 and TRBJ1-2; D perhaps matches TRBD1 (6 bases). Germline assignment: CDR1 LGHNA and CDR2 YSLEER. V was pared by 6 bases and J by 7 bases, with 27 bases between. The CDR3 consists of 17 residues. CDR3 nucleotides: TGCGCCAGCAGTCAGAATAGCGCCGTCAGGGGTTTGAGTGGCTACACCTTC. Amino acids: CASSQNSAVRGLSGYTF.

The genes are TRBV12-5 and TRBJ2-4, with TRBD2 matching 11 bases. The DNA end lines up better with TRBJ2-5; the J call may be wrong. The CDR3 covers 16 residues. CDR1 and CDR2 (germline): LGHNT, FRNRAP. CDR3 protein: CASGLLTSGTVGTQYF. CDR3 DNA: TGTGCTAGTGGTTTGCTGACTAGCGGGACGGTCGGGACCCAGTACTTC.

This chain connects TRBV20-1 to TRBJ2-5; 10 nucleotides line up with TRBD1. The V gene's germline CDR1 is DFQATT and CDR2 SNEGSKA (reference sequence). Trimming cost V 6 bases and J 4 bases; bases outside gene matches: 8. CDR3 length equals 14 residues. CDR3 residues: CSAGDRGGVETQYF. The CDR3 region has the DNA TGCAGTGCAGGGGACAGGGGTGGGGTAGAGACCCAGTACTTC.

The chain couples TRBV4-3 to TRBJ2-1; D may match TRBD1 or TRBD2 (6 bases each). Trimming shortened V by 5 bases and J by 5 bases, and 16 bases separated the two germline ends. The CDR3 is 15 residues long. Germline V gene data show CDR1 as LGHNA and CDR2 as YSLEER. DNA of the CDR3: TGCGCCAGCAGCGCAAGGGGGGTGCTTAACAATGAGCAGTTCTTC. Protein product: CASSARGVLNNEQFF.

This clonotype was found a few times. The V gene is TRBV18, the J gene TRBJ1-1; perhaps TRBD1 as D (6 bases). Trimming took 3 bases from V and 0 from J, leaving 8 bases between them. The germline V gene encodes CDR1 KGHSH and CDR2 LQKENI. There are 14 residues in the CDR3. In nucleotides, the CDR3 is TGTGCCAGCTCACCCACAGGGCTGAACACTGAAGCTTTCTTT. It encodes CASSPTGLNTEAFF. Variable domain in full (rest from reference TRBV18 and TRBJ1-1): NAGVMQNPRHLVRRRGQEARLRCSPMKGHSHVYWYRQLPEEGLKFMVYLQKENIIDESGMPKERFSAEFPKEGPSILRIQQVVRGDSAAYFCASSPTGLNTEAFFGQGTRLTVV.

The chain recombines TRBV21-1 with TRBJ2-7; TRBD2, the table's D call, was not compared with the DNA. TRBV21-1 corresponds to a pseudogene. This CDR3 region has 17 residues. The CDR3 nucleotides read TGTGCCAGCAGCAAAGAGGGCTGCGGGAGGGCGGGCAATGAGCAGTACTTC. Its protein product is CASSKEGCGRAGNEQYF.

The chain uses TRBV5-5 and TRBJ1-1; perhaps TRBD1 as D (5 bases). Germline-derived CDR1 and CDR2 are SGHKS and YYEKEE (reference sequence). This CDR3 spans 15 amino acids. Trimming shortened V by 3 bases and J by 2 bases, and 14 bases separated the two germline ends. The CDR3 nucleotides read TGTGCCAGCAGCTCCAGGGCAGGACTTAACACTGAAGCTTTCTTT. It encodes CASSSRAGLNTEAFF.

This clonotype was found many times. The V call is TRBV5-4, the J call TRBJ2-1, with D maybe TRBD1 (5 bases). Germline lookup yields CDR1 SGHNT and CDR2 YYREEE (reference sequence). The CDR3 covers 15 residues. V was clipped by 0 bases and J by 8 bases, with 15 bases between them. CDR3 region: CASSLGQNVRDEQFF. CDR3 coding DNA: TGTGCCAGCAGCTTGGGACAGAATGTCCGAGATGAGCAGTTCTTC.

This clonotype appeared a few times. This chain connects TRBV14 to TRBJ2-1; D unresolved. Deletions cut 0 bases from V and 12 bases from J, with 12 bases between. This CDR3 spans 13 amino acids. Per the germline V gene, CDR1 is SGHDN and CDR2 is FVKESK. The CDR3 reads CASSQDYSTRQFF. The DNA of the CDR3 is TGTGCCAGCAGCCAAGATTATTCAACACGGCAGTTCTTC.

The gene calls are TRBV28 and TRBJ2-7; the D gene is possibly TRBD2 (6 bases). With 2 bases removed from V and 2 bases from J, the gap between germline ends came to 13 bases. Germline values: CDR1 MDHEN, CDR2 SYDVKM. The CDR3 loop spans 15 amino acids. Here the CDR3 DNA reads TGTGCCAGCAGTTTAGGGACGGACTACACCTACGAGCAGTACTTC. This encodes CASSLGTDYTYEQYF.

This clonotype has more than one count but fewer than ten. V gene TRBV12-3 or TRBV12-4 combines with J gene TRBJ1-4; D possibly corresponds to TRBD1 (5 bases). Trimming took 6 bases from V and 2 from J, leaving 13 bases between them. The CDR3 consists of 15 residues. The CDR3 is CASRLSGSTNEKLFF. As DNA, the CDR3 is TGTGCCAGCAGACTCTCAGGGTCCACTAATGAAAAACTGTTTTTT.

This chain links TRBV5-1 with TRBJ2-2, with 9 bases matching TRBD1. This CDR3 is built from 16 residues. The germline V gene has CDR1 SGHRS and CDR2 YFSETQ. The V gene end was trimmed by 0 bases and the J gene end by 2 bases; junction bases not matched to a gene: 2. This CDR3 is CASSLGDRANTGELFF. DNA for the CDR3: TGCGCCAGCAGCTTGGGGGACAGGGCCAACACCGGGGAGCTGTTTTTT.

This chain joins TRBV27 and TRBJ2-5; D uncertain. CDR3 length: 13 residues. V lost 4 bases to trimming and J lost 4 bases, with 10 bases between them. The germline V gene encodes CDR1 MNHEY and CDR2 SMNVEV (reference sequence). The CDR3 nucleotides are TGTGCCAGCAGTTCGCCACAGACAGAGACCCAGTACTTC. This codes for CASSSPQTETQYF.

This clonotype was found many times. This chain joins TRBV7-2 and TRBJ2-1; D ambiguous. Between the trimmed V and J ends, which lost 5 bases and 0 bases, there was a span of 17 bases. The germline CDR1 and CDR2 sequences are SGHTA and FQGNSA. This CDR3 has 17 amino acids. For the CDR3, the DNA is TGTGCCAGCAGCCTAACCAAAGAGCTTAGCTCCTACAATGAGCAGTTCTTC. The encoded protein is CASSLTKELSSYNEQFF.

This chain uses TRBV5-1 with TRBJ2-4; a weak D match, TRBD2 (6 bases). V was shortened by 4 bases and J by 1 base, with 15 bases between the two germline ends. CDR3 size: 16 residues. Germline-derived CDR1 and CDR2 are SGHRS and YFSETQ. CDR3 bases: TGCGCCAGCAGCGCGGACCCTGCGGGGGCCAAAAACATTCAGTACTTC. Its protein is CASSADPAGAKNIQYF.

This clonotype appeared a single time. The chain links TRBV10-3 to TRBJ1-1; D is perhaps TRBD1 (5 bases). CDR3 length: 14 amino acids. V dropped 6 bases and J dropped 0 bases, with 11 bases sitting between them. Germline CDR1 and CDR2: ENHRY and SYGVKD. CDR3 nucleotides: TGTGCCATCAGAGAAAGGGGTATGAACACTGAAGCTTTCTTT. This gives the protein CAIRERGMNTEAFF.

This clonotype was counted only a few times. This chain links TRBV29-1 with TRBJ1-4; weak D call: TRBD1 (6 bases). CDR3 length: 14 residues. V gave up 4 bases and J gave up 8 bases, with 17 bases separating them. Germline CDR1 reads SQVTM; CDR2 reads ANQGSEA. The CDR3 coding sequence is TGCAGCGTTGTTGGACAGAGGAGTTTGGAAAAACTGTTTTTT. It specifies CSVVGQRSLEKLFF.

A note on this clonotype: This could be a read error, since a much larger clone is one nucleotide away. This chain connects TRBV29-1 to TRBJ2-1, with 8 bases identical to TRBD2. The germline CDR1 and CDR2 sequences are SQVTM and ANQGSEA. V lost 7 bases, J lost 10 bases, and 15 bases stayed unmatched. The CDR3 spans 14 residues. The CDR3 region is CSETGALAGCEQFF. The CDR3 coding sequence is TGCAGCGAGACCGGGGCCTTAGCGGGGTGCGAGCAGTTCTTC.

The gene calls are TRBV27 and TRBJ2-3; D remains unclear. V gave up 6 bases and J gave up 5 bases, with 18 bases separating them. This CDR3 is 15 amino acids long. Germline lookup yields CDR1 MNHEY and CDR2 SMNVEV (reference sequence). Written as DNA, the CDR3 is TGTGCCAGCAGCCGCACTATCAGAGCAGGAGATACGCAGTATTTT. Protein product: CASSRTIRAGDTQYF.

This clonotype appeared once. An end of the junction does not agree with germline; a read error may underlie this. The chain has TRBV11-3 and TRBJ2-1; 13 nucleotides match TRBD2. Germline CDR1 reads SGHNT; CDR2 reads YENEEA. The CDR3 consists of 16 residues. CDR3 protein: CASSLALAGGPNEQLF. CDR3 nucleotides: TGTGCCAGCAGCTTAGCACTAGCGGGGGGGCCCAATGAGCAGCTCTTC.

J is TRBJ1-1 and V is TRBV27; D call uncertain. The CDR3 has 14 residues. Germline CDR1 reads MNHEY; CDR2 reads SMNVEV (reference sequence). V lost 2 bases and J lost 2, with 9 bases in between. The CDR3 reads CASSLQTSNTEAFF. The CDR3 nucleotides read TGTGCCAGCAGTTTACAAACGAGCAACACTGAAGCTTTCTTT.

This chain connects TRBV11-2 to TRBJ2-7; D not certain. CDR3 length: 13 amino acids. Germline loops: CDR1 SGHAT, CDR2 FQNNGV. The V end was cut by 4 bases, the J end by 5 bases, with 12 bases between. In DNA, the CDR3 is TGTGCCAGCAGCTCGTTAAGGATAGACGAGCAGTACTTC. Protein product: CASSSLRIDEQYF.

There are many counts of this clonotype. The chain combines TRBV5-1 with TRBJ2-1, with D possibly being TRBD1 (5 bases). Trimming stripped 0 bases from V and 7 bases from J, with 17 bases between. The CDR3 length is 16 residues. The V gene's germline CDR1 is SGHRS and CDR2 YFSETQ. CDR3 coding DNA: TGCGCCAGCAGCTTGGCCATGACGGCTACAGGAAATGAGCAGTTCTTC. Amino acids: CASSLAMTATGNEQFF.

Points on this clonotype: The CDR3 ends on some other residue instead of the conserved phenylalanine or tryptophan, so this is likely a read error. V is TRBV28 and J is TRBJ2-7, with 11 bases identical to TRBD1. The CDR3 is 14 residues long. The junction had 5 bases not matched to a gene; V was cut back by 6 bases and J by 4 bases. Per the germline V gene, CDR1 is MDHEN and CDR2 is SYDVKM. The CDR3 protein is CASRGQGARYEQYL. The CDR3 nucleotides are TGTGCCAGCAGAGGACAGGGGGCGAGGTACGAGCAGTACCTC.

This clonotype was found a few times. This chain uses TRBV20-1 with TRBJ2-7, with a possible D match to TRBD2 (5 bases). This CDR3 has 14 amino acids. Trimming removed 0 bases from V and 5 bases from J, with 14 bases in between. CDR1 is DFQATT, CDR2 SNEGSKA, per germline (reference sequence). The CDR3: CSARDGLLDNEQYF. The DNA for the CDR3 is TGCAGTGCTAGAGATGGACTGCTAGACAACGAGCAGTACTTC.

CDR3 sequence (DNA): TGTGCCAGCAGTCCTCGGGGCGGGGGCGGCCACGAGCAGTTCTTC. Translating it yields CASSPRGGGGHEQFF. The rearrangement uses TRBV2 and TRBJ2-1; possible D gene TRBD2, 7 bases. Germline-derived CDR1 and CDR2 are SNHLY and FYNNEI. The V end was cut by 5 bases, the J end by 10 bases, with 21 bases between. This CDR3 spans 15 amino acids.

The chain couples TRBV11-2 to TRBJ2-3; D uncertain. The germline gives CDR1 SGHAT, CDR2 FQNNGV. V was clipped by 11 bases and J by 4 bases, with 1 base between them. This CDR3 has 8 amino acids. CDR3 sequence reads: CASDTQYF. CDR3 nucleotides: TGTGCCTCAGATACGCAGTATTTT.